The 26 T cell receptor beta chains below come from one sample, sequenced in a study of blood T cells in healthy people across ages. Primed by a sample-barcoded 5' primer and a J-beta primer mix, a second PCR proceeded for roughly 6 to 12 cycles. In TCRdb, the 5' RACE reads were re-called with MiXCR into one record per CDR3 protein. The data contain hundreds of thousands of distinct CDR3 sequences, approximately 31% of them seen just once; the ten biggest clones take up 15%. Sequencing was performed on blood. Source of these receptors: an elderly woman in good health.

A remark on this clonotype: A much larger clonotype is one base distant, so this may be a read error. The genes are TRBV12-3 or TRBV12-4 and TRBJ2-1; TRBD1 matches 9 bases. Trimming took 4 bases from V and 12 from J; bases not matched to a gene: 10. The length of the CDR3 is 14 residues. The CDR3 here is CASSWADRGSRQFF. The DNA of the CDR3 is TGTGCCAGCAGTTGGGCAGACAGGGGGTCCCGGCAGTTCTTC.

This clonotype was picked up many times. The chain recombines TRBV30 with TRBJ2-7; no reliable D call. The V and J ends lost 3 bases and 3 bases respectively, with 9 bases between them. Germline CDR1 GTSNPN, CDR2 SVGIG (reference sequence). CDR3 length: 12 amino acids. The CDR3 sequence is CAWSAQFYEQYF. The CDR3 DNA reads TGTGCCTGGAGCGCACAGTTCTACGAGCAGTACTTC.

As concerns this clonotype: Possible read error: a much larger clone is one base away. The rearrangement links TRBV5-1 to TRBJ2-5, with a possible D match to TRBD2 (6 bases). Germline lookup yields CDR1 SGHRS and CDR2 YFSETQ. Trimming shortened V by 2 bases and J by 11 bases, and 16 bases separated the two germline ends. The CDR3 loop spans 13 amino acids. The CDR3 spells CASSFVGRDEQYF. The CDR3 region has the DNA TGCGCCAGCAGCTTTGTAGGGCGGGATGAGCAGTACTTC.

This clonotype was observed at least ten times. The J gene is TRBJ2-7, the V gene TRBV11-2; D is unclear. The germline CDR1 and CDR2 sequences are SGHAT and FQNNGV. V lost 0 bases and J 3 bases, leaving 9 bases between the germline ends. The CDR3 is 14 residues long. The CDR3: CASSLDRKGYEQYF. The CDR3 DNA follows: TGTGCCAGCAGCTTAGACAGGAAAGGCTACGAGCAGTACTTC.

Remarks on this clonotype: A much larger clone differs from this one at a single base, so this may be a read error. The rearrangement joins TRBV11-2 to TRBJ2-7, with TRBD2 as a possible D gene (6 bases). V lost 6 bases and J lost 7, with 28 bases in between. The CDR3 has 17 amino acids. The V gene's germline CDR1 is SGHAT and CDR2 FQNNGV. The CDR3 region has the DNA TGTGCCAGCAGTTTACGAACCGGGAGCCCAGCCTACAATGAGCAGTACTTC. It encodes CASSLRTGSPAYNEQYF.

As concerns this clonotype: Given a much more abundant clone one base away, this may be a read error. V and J are TRBV20-1 and TRBJ2-1; TRBD2 matches 11 bases. Per germline, CDR1 DFQATT and CDR2 SNEGSKA (reference sequence). Germline trimming cut 1 base from V and 8 bases from J; bases unmatched to any gene: 13. The CDR3 is 17 amino acids. In nucleotides, the CDR3 is TGCAGTGCTAGAGTATCTAGCGGGGGGTATAGCGGGTATGAGCAGTTCTTC. Protein sequence: CSARVSSGGYSGYEQFF.

In regard to this clonotype: This may stem from a read error, because a much larger clone lies one nucleotide away. The chain has TRBV6-1 and TRBJ2-1; 9 positions match TRBD2. The tail of the sequence fits TRBJ2-7 better, so the J call may be wrong. The CDR3 sequence is 18 residues long. Germline-derived CDR1 and CDR2 are MNHNS and SASEGT. The CDR3 nucleotides are TGTGCCAGCAGTGAAACCGTTAGCGGGGGCCCCCCCTACAATGAGCAGTACTTC. Its protein product is CASSETVSGGPPYNEQYF.

This clonotype was counted a few times. The gene calls are TRBV7-9 and TRBJ1-5; weak D call: TRBD1 (6 bases). The CDR3 sequence is 14 residues long. The V end was cut by 7 bases, the J end by 7 bases, with 17 bases between. Germline CDR1 and CDR2: SEHNR and FQNEAQ (reference sequence). The CDR3 protein is CASTIAGEGQPQHF. The CDR3 DNA is TGTGCCAGCACCATTGCAGGGGAGGGACAGCCCCAGCATTTT.

The V call is TRBV29-1, the J call TRBJ2-7, with D unclear. The CDR3 runs 14 residues. V was trimmed by 4 bases and J by 1 base, leaving 14 bases between them. Germline CDR1 is SQVTM and CDR2 is ANQGSEA. The CDR3 DNA reads as TGCAGCGTTGGGAGCAGGCTTCGATCCTACGAGCAGTACTTC. It specifies CSVGSRLRSYEQYF.

This clonotype was seen repeatedly, ten times or more. The chain couples TRBV4-2 to TRBJ2-5, with D unresolved. The germline V and J ends were trimmed by 2 bases and 5 bases, with 12 bases remaining between them. Germline CDR1 is LGHNA and CDR2 is YNFKEQ. The CDR3 covers 14 residues. The CDR3 coding sequence is TGTGCCAGCAGCCAACTTATGGGTGTGGAGACCCAGTACTTC. This codes for CASSQLMGVETQYF.

Remarks on this clonotype: A clone one base away is much larger, so this may be a read error. The rearrangement joins TRBV12-3 or TRBV12-4 to TRBJ2-5; 7 bases line up with TRBD2. The DNA end lines up better with TRBJ2-7; the J call may be wrong. This CDR3 is built from 14 residues. The CDR3 region has the DNA TGTGCCAGCAGTCCCCCCGGGGGGATGCTCGAGCAGTACTTC. It yields the protein CASSPPGGMLEQYF.

There are a few counts of this clonotype. This chain links TRBV5-5 with TRBJ1-2, with D unresolved. This CDR3 has 13 amino acids. Germline CDR1 SGHKS, CDR2 YYEKEE (reference sequence). The V end lost 0 bases, the J end lost 4 bases, and 7 bases lay between the germline ends. CDR3 DNA sequence: TGTGCCAGCAGCTTGGCCCAGACCTATGGCTACACCTTC. Its translation: CASSLAQTYGYTF.

This chain links TRBV11-2 with TRBJ1-2; the D gene is possibly TRBD1 (5 bases). CDR1 is SGHAT and CDR2 is FQNNGV in the germline V gene. V was shortened by 2 bases and J by 3 bases, with 19 bases between the two germline ends. CDR3 length: 17 residues. This CDR3 is CASSLHPPGRDDYGYTF. As DNA, the CDR3 is TGTGCCAGCAGCTTACACCCTCCGGGACGGGATGACTATGGCTACACCTTC.

This clonotype has just a few counts. The chain combines TRBV19 with TRBJ1-1; tentatively, D is TRBD1 (5 bases). The V end lost 7 bases, the J end lost 0 bases, and 21 bases lay between the germline ends. The CDR3 has 17 residues. CDR1 is LNHDA, CDR2 SQIVND, per germline (reference sequence). CDR3 DNA sequence: TGTGCCAGTACCAAGGGGCAGGGTGGTAGATTGAACACTGAAGCTTTCTTT. The encoded protein is CASTKGQGGRLNTEAFF.

The chain employs TRBV21-1 and TRBJ1-2; the table's D call of TRBD1 was not tested on the DNA. TRBV21-1 is noted as a pseudogene. This CDR3 has 13 residues. The CDR3 region has the DNA TGTGCCAGCACGGGCAGGGTTGGCTATGGCTACACCTTC. As protein: CASTGRVGYGYTF.

In this sample, this clonotype turned up many times. The CDR3 DNA sequence: TGTGCCAGTAGTATAACCAGTCGCTCCTACAATGAGCAGTTCTTC. Amino acids: CASSITSRSYNEQFF. The rearrangement uses TRBV19 and TRBJ2-1; unclear D gene. Germline V lookup: CDR1 LNHDA, CDR2 SQIVND (reference sequence). CDR3 size: 15 residues. Trimming pared 2 bases from V and 0 bases from J, leaving 8 bases between.

The chain carries TRBV12-3 or TRBV12-4 and TRBJ1-2; no clear D. V was pared by 4 bases and J by 2 bases, with 20 bases between. This CDR3 is 17 amino acids long. DNA of the CDR3: TGTGCCAGCAGTTCGTACAGCCAACCTCATGAAAACTATGGCTACACCTTC. Amino acid sequence: CASSSYSQPHENYGYTF.

The chain is built from TRBV20-1 and TRBJ1-4; D gene unclear. Germline V gene data show CDR1 as DFQATT and CDR2 as SNEGSKA (reference sequence). The V gene lost 5 bases and the J gene lost 8 bases, with 9 bases spanning the gap. There are 11 residues in the CDR3. The DNA for the CDR3 is TGCAGTGCTGAGGGCGGGGAAAAACTGTTTTTT. Translating it yields CSAEGGEKLFF.

Only a few counts were recorded for this clonotype. The junction differs from germline at one of its ends, possibly a read error. This chain connects TRBV11-2 to TRBJ1-4; D remains unclear. CDR3 length equals 16 residues. The germline CDR1 and CDR2 sequences are SGHAT and FQNNGV. CDR3 sequence (DNA): TGTGTCAGCAGCTTAGGTGCGTCAAACCTAAATGAAAAACTGTTTTTT. Translation: CVSSLGASNLNEKLFF.

This clonotype was observed at least ten times. The chain combines TRBV20-1 with TRBJ2-7; tentative D call: TRBD1 (5 bases). CDR1 DFQATT and CDR2 SNEGSKA come from the germline V gene (reference sequence). This CDR3 spans 13 amino acids. V lost 2 bases, J lost 3 bases, and 11 bases lay in between. CDR3 in DNA: TGCAGTGCTAGAAGGGGCACGGACTACGAGCAGTACTTC. Amino acids: CSARRGTDYEQYF.

The chain links TRBV20-1 to TRBJ2-3, with D tentatively TRBD1 (6 bases). Germline lookup yields CDR1 DFQATT and CDR2 SNEGSKA (reference sequence). The CDR3 sequence is 14 residues long. V was pared by 6 bases and J by 6 bases, with 19 bases between. DNA for the CDR3: TGCAGTGCCTCAAAGGGGGTTAACACGGATACGCAGTATTTT. It translates to CSASKGVNTDTQYF.

V and J are TRBV7-9 and TRBJ1-3, with TRBD1 as a possible D gene (6 bases). Germline V gene sequence: CDR1 SEHNR, CDR2 FQNEAQ (reference sequence). The V end was cut by 4 bases, the J end by 4 bases, with 14 bases between. This CDR3 region has 15 residues. CDR3 sequence reads: CASSSTTGPGNTIYF. The CDR3 DNA reads as TGTGCCAGCAGCTCTACAACAGGGCCCGGAAACACCATATATTTT.

The CDR3 DNA reads TGCGCCAGCAGTGGGTCACTTCTGGAAGCTTTCTTT. Protein sequence: CASSGSLLEAFF. The rearrangement uses TRBV5-1 and TRBJ1-1; D gene uncertain. Trimming stripped 5 bases from V and 8 bases from J, with 13 bases between. Looked up from germline, CDR1 is SGHRS and CDR2 is YFSETQ. The CDR3 is 12 amino acids.

A remark on this clonotype: A junction boundary mismatches the germline segment, possibly from a read error. This chain joins TRBV7-9 and TRBJ1-3; D unresolved. Germline CDR1 and CDR2: SEHNR and FQNEAQ (reference sequence). The CDR3 contains 14 residues. The CDR3 here is CASSLSGPGNTTYF. CDR3 nucleotides: TGTGCCAGCAGCTTGAGCGGTCCGGGAAACACCACATATTTT.

This clonotype was observed many times. The chain joins TRBV27 to TRBJ2-5; D remains unclear. The ends were cut back, 6 bases at V and 2 bases at J, with 1 base in the middle. Germline CDR1 MNHEY, CDR2 SMNVEV (reference sequence). The CDR3 has 10 residues. The CDR3 sequence is CASRQETQYF. The CDR3 bases are TGTGCCAGCAGACAAGAGACCCAGTACTTC.

This clonotype was detected many times. The V gene is TRBV27, the J gene TRBJ2-1; 8 bases are a match to TRBD2. Germline CDR1 and CDR2: MNHEY and SMNVEV (reference sequence). V shed 4 bases, J shed 6 bases, and the junction held 20 bases outside the gene matches. This CDR3 is 19 amino acids long. CDR3 coding DNA: TGTGCCAGCAGTTGCATAAGTCCAGGGGTAGCGGGGTATTGCAATGAGCAGTTCTTC. Its translation is CASSCISPGVAGYCNEQFF.